This T cell receptor beta chain was documented in a study of neurological immune-mediated disorders. Time point denoted: longitudinal time-point 1 (baseline). Germline V gene data show CDR1 as MDHEN and CDR2 as SYDVKM. This CDR3 is 13 amino acids long. The V gene lost 5 bases and the J gene lost 9 bases, with 16 bases spanning the gap. Via MiXCR, TCRdb re-called the 5' RACE reads, giving one row per CDR3 protein. The sample consists of around 69,000 distinct CDR3 sequences, about a tenth of them appearing once. This clonotype originated in a man aged 25-40 years in good health. The sample taken for sequencing was PBMCs. The chain has TRBV28 and TRBJ1-2; a weak D match, TRBD1 (6 bases). The CDR3, as DNA: TGTGCCAGCAGTGAAGGACAGAGCGGGCGCTACACCTTC. Its translation: CASSEGQSGRYTF.